Sequencing of this TCR beta chain was carried out in a study of control samples from healthy donors and cancer patients. The CDR3 is 18 residues long. With 4 bases clipped from V and 5 bases from J, the junction kept 13 bases outside the gene matches. The V gene's germline CDR1 is MDHEN and CDR2 SYDVKM. The repertoire was sequenced with immunoSEQ multiplex PCR; TCRdb's copy has only in-frame clones and lacks some. The sample records over 50,000 clones, nearly 90% being singletons. The sequence was collected from a man in his fifties in good health. The specimen sequenced was blood. This chain joins TRBV28 and TRBJ2-1; 11 nucleotides line up with TRBD2. The CDR3 DNA follows: TGTGCCAGCAGTTCCTCCCTTAGCGGGAGGGCCGGGAACAATGAGCAGTTCTTC. Translated, it gives CASSSSLSGRAGNNEQFF.